Included here is one TCR beta chain sequence, with context. Trimming took 10 bases from V and 5 from J, leaving 14 bases between them. CDR3 length equals 13 residues. CDR1 SNHLY and CDR2 FYNNEI come from the germline V gene. The entry originates in a study of blood T cell repertoires in COVID-19. Turning to the study itself: Acute and convalescent COVID-19 samples came from the United States, Italy and Spain. In each case, the material was cDNA or gDNA derived from T cells, B-cell-depleted T cells, or PBMCs.

As processed by the authors: Scientists estimated how many nucleated cells there were by amplifying reference gene primers. This table comes from immunoSEQ multiplex PCR, and its TCRdb copy is limited to in-frame clones, with some not included. That table supplies the V and J calls and clone size; D and trimming were determined from the DNA. This table holds about 280,000 clones, roughly 90% found once. This sequence originates from a man younger than 35 with active or convalescent COVID-19. The genes are TRBV2 and TRBJ1-4; D not resolved. Sequencing was done on a sample of peripheral blood. Here the CDR3 DNA reads TGTGCCATCACAGAGCTGCCCAATGAAAAACTGTTTTTT. It is translated as CAITELPNEKLFF.